This T cell receptor beta chain was observed in a study of T cells in Graves' hyperthyroidism and ophthalmopathy. General observations from the study: Among thyroid clonotypes expanded above 0.001, most also appeared in blood. Ophthalmopathy could be told apart from stable hyperthyroidism with a 13 V-J model.

Deletions cut 6 bases from V and 4 bases from J, with 10 bases between. Germline CDR1 reads MNHNS; CDR2 reads SASEGT. The CDR3 spans 12 residues. Ten or more counts support this clonotype. Its specificity is unknown. Amplified TCR beta CDR3 regions came from RNA transcripts. HTBI primers were the set used in a first-round RT-PCR of the TCR CDR3. One entry per CDR3 protein, called by TCRdb with MiXCR from the multiplex PCR reads. The data show 280,000 or so distinct CDR3 sequences, roughly 15% seen once. This chain links TRBV6-1 with TRBJ2-7; unclear D gene. Source material: blood. This sequence was found in a woman between 45 and 65 years old with Graves' hyperthyroidism that later progressed to Graves' ophthalmopathy. This CDR3 reads CASSGSLYEQYF. The CDR3 DNA reads as TGTGCCAGCAGCGGCAGTCTATACGAGCAGTACTTC.